The 5 T cell receptor beta chains in this list originate from one sample, sequenced in a study of blood T cells in healthy people across ages. With a J-beta primer mix and a sample-barcoded 5' primer, a second PCR ran about 7 to 11 cycles. Each CDR3 protein is one row after TCRdb ran MiXCR on the 5' RACE reads. Of roughly 730,000 distinct CDR3 sequences listed, 56% were seen once; the top ten hold around a quarter. Sequenced material: blood. All receptors come from a man aged 35-49 years in good health.

The chain has TRBV5-6 and TRBJ1-1; no clear D gene. This CDR3 spans 14 amino acids. The V end was cut by 0 bases, the J end by 1 base, with 7 bases between. Germline V gene sequence: CDR1 SGHDT, CDR2 YYEEEE. CDR3 DNA: TGTGCCAGCAGCTTGGGGGTGGCGAACACTGAAGCTTTCTTT. It is translated as CASSLGVANTEAFF.

The chain joins TRBV7-2 to TRBJ2-5; D possibly corresponds to TRBD2 (6 bases). V lost 4 bases to trimming and J lost 11 bases, with 23 bases between them. The CDR3 has 15 residues. Germline CDR1 reads SGHTA; CDR2 reads FQGNSA. CDR3 protein: CASSSSSGTQNEQYF. The CDR3 bases are TGTGCCAGCAGCTCCTCCTCCGGGACTCAGAATGAGCAGTACTTC.

This rearrangement joins TRBV20-1 to TRBJ2-3; TRBD2 might be the D (6 bases). Deletions cut 1 base from V and 7 bases from J, with 12 bases between. Germline V gives CDR1 DFQATT, CDR2 SNEGSKA (reference sequence). The CDR3 contains 13 residues. The chain's CDR3 is CSARASGAHTQYF. DNA for the CDR3: TGCAGTGCTAGAGCGTCGGGAGCACATACGCAGTATTTT.

This clonotype was seen only a few times. J is TRBJ2-1 and V is TRBV5-1; D uncertain. CDR1 is SGHRS, CDR2 YFSETQ, per germline. V lost 1 base to trimming and J lost 8 bases, with 4 bases between them. The CDR3 extends over 11 amino acids. The chain's CDR3 is CASSLTHEQFF. The CDR3 DNA follows: TGCGCCAGCAGCTTGACGCATGAGCAGTTCTTC.

Only a few counts were recorded for this clonotype. The V gene is TRBV12-3 or TRBV12-4, the J gene TRBJ1-5, with D uncertain. This CDR3 contains 15 residues. V was pared by 7 bases and J by 4 bases, with 17 bases between. Here the CDR3 reads CASTPSEVANQPQHF. The CDR3 nucleotides are TGTGCCAGCACCCCCTCAGAGGTAGCAAATCAGCCCCAGCATTTT.